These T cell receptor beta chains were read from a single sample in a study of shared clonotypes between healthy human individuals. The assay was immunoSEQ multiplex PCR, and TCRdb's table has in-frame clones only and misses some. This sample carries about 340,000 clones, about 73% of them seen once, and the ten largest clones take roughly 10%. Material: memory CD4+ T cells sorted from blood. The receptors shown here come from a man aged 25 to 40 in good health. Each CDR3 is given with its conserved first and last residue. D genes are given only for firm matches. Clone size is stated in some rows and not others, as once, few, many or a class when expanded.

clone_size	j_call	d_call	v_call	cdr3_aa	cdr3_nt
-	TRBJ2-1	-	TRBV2	CASSELGTAYNEQFF	TGTGCCAGCAGTGAACTAGGAACAGCCTACAATGAGCAGTTCTTC
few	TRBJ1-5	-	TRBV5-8	CASSLEGGRHSNQPQHF	TGTGCCAGCAGCTTGGAGGGGGGCAGACATAGCAATCAGCCCCAGCATTTT
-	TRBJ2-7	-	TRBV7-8	CASSSGPSGEQYF	TGTGCCAGCAGCTCGGGACCCTCGGGCGAGCAGTACTTC
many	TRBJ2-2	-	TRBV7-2	CASSLAKGTGELFF	TGTGCCAGCAGCTTAGCCAAAGGCACCGGGGAGCTGTTTTTT
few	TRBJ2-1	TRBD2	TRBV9	CASSGGLAGYNEQFF	TGTGCCAGCAGCGGAGGACTAGCGGGTTACAATGAGCAGTTCTTC
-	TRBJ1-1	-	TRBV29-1	CSVVAGLTEAFF	TGCAGCGTTGTAGCAGGGCTCACTGAAGCTTTCTTT
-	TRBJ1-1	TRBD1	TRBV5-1	CASSSRQGNTEAFF	TGCGCCAGCAGCTCGCGACAGGGGAACACTGAAGCTTTCTTT
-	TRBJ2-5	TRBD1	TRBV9	CASSSRTGEETQYF	TGTGCCAGCAGCTCCCGGACAGGGGAAGAGACCCAGTACTTC
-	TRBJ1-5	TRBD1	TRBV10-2	CASSRQGGSNQPQHF	TGCGCCAGCAGTCGACAGGGAGGAAGCAATCAGCCCCAGCATTTT
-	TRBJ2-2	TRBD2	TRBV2	CASRLAGGTNTGELFF	TGTGCCAGCAGACTAGCGGGAGGGACGAACACCGGGGAGCTGTTTTTT
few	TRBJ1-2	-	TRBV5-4	CASSLEQRYGYTF	TGTGCCAGCAGCTTGGAACAGAGATATGGCTACACCTTC